This T cell receptor (beta chain) is drawn from a study of blood T cells in healthy people across ages. Whole-study findings and limits: Unknown donor CMV status possibly confounded expanded clonotype changes. With age, beta diversity per million T cells declined roughly linearly, significantly by approximately 40. When set beside aged donors, long-lived donors presented more naive CD4+ cells and higher diversity.

This CDR3 is built from 16 residues. The V end was cut by 4 bases, the J end by 3 bases, with 19 bases between. Germline V gene sequence: CDR1 SGHRS, CDR2 YFSETQ. This clonotype occurred many times. The antigen remains unidentified. No fewer than 5.5 micrograms of total RNA were isolated from every sample. The second PCR ran 7 to 11 cycles with a sample-barcoded 5' primer and J-beta primers. Each CDR3 protein is one row after TCRdb ran MiXCR on the 5' RACE reads. The sample contains 870,000 or so distinct CDR3 sequences, 29% of which appear only once. The sample comprised blood. This chain joins TRBV5-1 and TRBJ2-5; D might be TRBD1 or TRBD2, each matching 5 bases. The sequence was collected from an elderly woman in good health. The CDR3, as DNA: TGCGCCAGCAGCCTCTCCCCGGGACCACTAGAAGAGACCCAGTACTTC. Translated, it gives CASSLSPGPLEETQYF.